A selection of T cell receptor beta chains follows, all from one sample in a study of cytomegalovirus exposure and HLA in healthy donors. Assay used: immunoSEQ multiplex PCR; TCRdb lists only in-frame clones, some missing. The data show tens of thousands of clones, 76% seen once. Sample: PBMCs. The receptors originated from a male donor in good health and CMV-seronegative. Each CDR3 is given with its conserved first and last residue. D genes are given only for firm matches. Rows may omit the clone size; those that give it use once, few, many or a size class.

>TRBJ2-5|TRBD2|TRBV5-1|-
TGCGCCAGCAGCTTGGGATCAGCGGGAGTGGAAGAGACCCAGTACTTC
CASSLGSAGVEETQYF
>TRBJ1-2|TRBD1|TRBV2|-
TGTGCCAGCAGCATGGGACAGCCTCCTTCCCGTGGCTACACCTTC
CASSMGQPPSRGYTF
>TRBJ2-2|-|TRBV10-3|-
TGTGCCATCAGTGGCCGGGTCCGGGACTCGATACCCGGGGAGCTGTTTTTT
CAISGRVRDSIPGELFF
>TRBJ2-1|TRBD2|TRBV9|-
TGTGCCAGCAGCGTAGCTTCGGGACTAGGGTTCAATGAGCAGTTCTTC
CASSVASGLGFNEQFF
>TRBJ2-5|-|TRBV28|-
TGTGCCAGCACCGAGGGGGGGGGCGCAGAGACCCAGTACTTC
CASTEGGGAETQYF
>TRBJ1-1|TRBD1|TRBV5-1|-
TGCGCCAGCAGCTGGGGACAGGGGCTCACTGAAGCTTTCTTT
CASSWGQGLTEAFF
>TRBJ1-3|TRBD1|TRBV28|-
TGTGCCAGCAGTTCGGGACAGGGGATCTCTGGAAACACCATATATTTT
CASSSGQGISGNTIYF
>TRBJ2-5|TRBD1|TRBV11-3|once
TGTGCCAGCAGCTCCTACAGGGGGCTAGAAGAGACCCAGTACTTC
CASSSYRGLEETQYF
>TRBJ1-2|-|TRBV11-1|-
TGTGCCAGCAGCCCCGGACGGACTGGTGGCTACACCTTC
CASSPGRTGGYTF
>TRBJ1-2|TRBD1|TRBV9|-
TGTGCCAGCAGCGGAGGGACAGTTAGTGGCTACACCTTC
CASSGGTVSGYTF
>TRBJ2-7|TRBD1|TRBV15|-
TGTGCCACCAGCAGAGATCTGGGACAGGGATACGAGCAGTACTTC
CATSRDLGQGYEQYF
>TRBJ1-6|TRBD1|TRBV28|-
TGTGCCAGCAGTTTATTTAAGACAGGGAAAGGTTCACCCCTCCACTTT
CASSLFKTGKGSPLHF
>TRBJ1-1|TRBD1|TRBV27|-
TGTGCCAGCAGTTTATCTCCCTACTTATACAGGGGCTCAGGACGGAGAGACACTGAAGCTTTCTTT
CASSLSPYLYRGSGRRDTEAFF
>TRBJ1-2|-|TRBV4-3|few
TGCGCCAGCAGCCAAGAAGGGGTAAATGGCTACACCTTC
CASSQEGVNGYTF
>TRBJ1-1|TRBD1|TRBV28|-
TGTGCCAGCAGTTGGCCGGGACAGACCAAAATGAACACTGAAGCTTTCTTT
CASSWPGQTKMNTEAFF
>TRBJ1-3|TRBD1|TRBV19|-
TGTGCCAGTAGTGCAGGGGACAGGTTCTTCTCTGGAAACACCATATATTTT
CASSAGDRFFSGNTIYF
>TRBJ2-7|TRBD1|TRBV19|-
TGTGCCAGTAATCACCGGGACAGGGTCAGTGAGCAGTACTTC
CASNHRDRVSEQYF
>TRBJ2-2|TRBD1|TRBV28|-
TGTACCTCGACAGGGGGCGACACCGGGGAGCTGTTTTTT
CTSTGGDTGELFF